The entry below describes one TCR beta chain. The antigen remains unidentified. With 6 bases removed from V and 0 bases from J, the gap between germline ends came to 8 bases. Germline V gene lookup returns CDR1 KGHSH and CDR2 LQKENI. This CDR3 contains 13 residues. The sample originates from a study of OX40 agonist ivuxolimab in advanced cancers. Regarding the study as a whole: The study found that CD8+ T cells averaged more expanded clones than CD4+. Circulating CD4+ and CD8+ T cells showed clonal expansion by week 6 at 0.1 to 3.0 mg/kg.

Data came from immunoSEQ multiplex PCR; TCRdb stores just in-frame clones and leaves some out. The sample includes tens of thousands of clones, 80% to 90% of them seen just once. The clonotype comes from an adult with an advanced solid tumor such as melanoma, head and neck, liver or kidney cancer. The starting material was CD4+ or CD8+ T cells sorted from blood, obtained in a trial of the OX40 agonist ivuxolimab. The rearrangement uses TRBV18 and TRBJ1-1, with D unclear. The CDR3 sequence is CASSNELNTEAFF. CDR3 nucleotide sequence: TGTGCCAGCTCTAATGAGTTGAACACTGAAGCTTTCTTT.